This T cell receptor (beta chain) was sequenced for a study of T cell repertoires in cytomegalovirus infection. Across the whole study: Epitope selection comprised recently identified HLA-C-restricted CMV epitopes and well-studied HLA-B-restricted CMV epitopes. Public TCR beta signatures marked donors with CMV infection and the matching HLA.

This clonotype occurred once. No antigen is known for it. Germline CDR1 and CDR2: DFQATT and SNEGSKA (reference sequence). This CDR3 spans 14 amino acids. The V and J ends lost 1 base and 0 bases respectively, with 7 bases between them. General study results and limits: Clonotypes of TCR beta that were HLA-C-restricted and CMV-specific dominated the ex vivo response.

MiXCR, applied by TCRdb to the reads, yields one record per CDR3 protein. The profile shows about 110,000 distinct CDR3 sequences, 29% of them singletons. The rearrangement links TRBV20-1 to TRBJ2-1; no clear D. The sequencing here drew on CD8+ T cells from cultured PBMCs, taken from culture after CMV antigen stimulation. This sequence was found in a human donor in good health (CMV status not recorded). Some clones in this sample may be carry-over from other donors' samples. CDR3 coding DNA: TGCAGTGCTAGAGTGGTAGACTCCTACAATGAGCAGTTCTTC. It yields the protein CSARVVDSYNEQFF.